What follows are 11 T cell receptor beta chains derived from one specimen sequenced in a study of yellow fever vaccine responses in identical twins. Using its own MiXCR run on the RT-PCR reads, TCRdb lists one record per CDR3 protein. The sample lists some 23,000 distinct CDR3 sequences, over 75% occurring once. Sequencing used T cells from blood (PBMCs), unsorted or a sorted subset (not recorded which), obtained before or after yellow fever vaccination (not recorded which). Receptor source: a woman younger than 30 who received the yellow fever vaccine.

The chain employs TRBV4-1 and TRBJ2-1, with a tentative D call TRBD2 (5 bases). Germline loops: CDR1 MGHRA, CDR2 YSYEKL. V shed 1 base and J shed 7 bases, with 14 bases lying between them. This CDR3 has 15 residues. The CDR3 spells CASSQVLALQNEQFF. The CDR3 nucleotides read TGCGCCAGCAGCCAAGTTTTAGCGCTGCAGAATGAGCAGTTCTTC.

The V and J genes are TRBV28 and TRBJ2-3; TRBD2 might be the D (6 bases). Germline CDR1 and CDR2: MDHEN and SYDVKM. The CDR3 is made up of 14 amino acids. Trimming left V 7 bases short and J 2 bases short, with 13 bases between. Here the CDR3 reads CASNIGGNTDTQYF. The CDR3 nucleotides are TGTGCCAGCAATATCGGGGGAAACACAGATACGCAGTATTTT.

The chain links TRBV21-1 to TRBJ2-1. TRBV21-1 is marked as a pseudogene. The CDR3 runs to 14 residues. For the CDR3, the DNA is TGTGCCAGCAGCAAAGGTCACAGAAACAATGAGCAGTTCTTC. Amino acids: CASSKGHRNNEQFF.

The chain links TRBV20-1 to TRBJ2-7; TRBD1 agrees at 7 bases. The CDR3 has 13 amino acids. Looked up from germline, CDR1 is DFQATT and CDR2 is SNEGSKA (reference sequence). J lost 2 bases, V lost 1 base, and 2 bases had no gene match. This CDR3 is CSARGQGAYEQYV. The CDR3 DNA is TGCAGTGCTAGAGGTCAGGGGGCCTACGAGCAGTACGTC.

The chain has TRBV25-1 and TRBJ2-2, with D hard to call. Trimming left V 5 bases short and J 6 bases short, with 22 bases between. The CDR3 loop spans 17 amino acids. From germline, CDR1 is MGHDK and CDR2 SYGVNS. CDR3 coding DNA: TGTGCCAGCAGTCCCCCCGGTGGTAGCTCCGGCGCCGGGGAGCTGTTTTTT. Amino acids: CASSPPGGSSGAGELFF.

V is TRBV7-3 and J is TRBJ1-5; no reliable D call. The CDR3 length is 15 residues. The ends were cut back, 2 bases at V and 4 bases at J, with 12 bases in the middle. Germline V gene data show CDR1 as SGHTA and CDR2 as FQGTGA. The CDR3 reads CASSLGRRENQPQHF. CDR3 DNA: TGTGCCAGCAGCTTAGGACGAAGAGAAAATCAGCCCCAGCATTTT.

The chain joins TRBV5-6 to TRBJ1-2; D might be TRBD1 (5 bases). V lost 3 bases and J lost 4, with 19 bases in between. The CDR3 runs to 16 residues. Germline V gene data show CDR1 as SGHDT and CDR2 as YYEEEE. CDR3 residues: CASSSKPQGLVYGYTF. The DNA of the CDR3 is TGTGCCAGCAGCTCCAAACCGCAGGGTTTGGTCTATGGCTACACCTTC.

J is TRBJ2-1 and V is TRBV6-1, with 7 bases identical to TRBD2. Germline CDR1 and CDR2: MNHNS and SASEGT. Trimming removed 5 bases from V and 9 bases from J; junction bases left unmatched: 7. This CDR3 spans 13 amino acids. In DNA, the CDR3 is TGTGCCAGCAGTAATGAGCGGGGTCTTGAGCAGTTCTTC. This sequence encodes CASSNERGLEQFF.

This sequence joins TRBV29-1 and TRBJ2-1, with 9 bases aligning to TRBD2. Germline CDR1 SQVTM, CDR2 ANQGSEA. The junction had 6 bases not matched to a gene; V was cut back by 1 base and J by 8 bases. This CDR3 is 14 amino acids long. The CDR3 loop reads CSVEGWREGYEQFF. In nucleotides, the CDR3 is TGCAGCGTTGAAGGATGGCGGGAGGGGTATGAGCAGTTCTTC.

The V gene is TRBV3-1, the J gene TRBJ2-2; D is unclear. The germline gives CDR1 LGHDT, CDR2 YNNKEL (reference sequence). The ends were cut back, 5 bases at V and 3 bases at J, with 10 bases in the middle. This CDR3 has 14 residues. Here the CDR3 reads CASSKSPDTGELFF. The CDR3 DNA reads TGTGCCAGCAGCAAAAGTCCGGACACCGGGGAGCTGTTTTTT.

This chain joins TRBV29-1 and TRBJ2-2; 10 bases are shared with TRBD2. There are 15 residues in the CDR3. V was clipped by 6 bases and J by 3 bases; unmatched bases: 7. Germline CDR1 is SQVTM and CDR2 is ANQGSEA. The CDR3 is CSVAGLAEYTGELFF. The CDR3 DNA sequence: TGCAGCGTCGCCGGACTAGCGGAGTACACCGGGGAGCTGTTTTTT.